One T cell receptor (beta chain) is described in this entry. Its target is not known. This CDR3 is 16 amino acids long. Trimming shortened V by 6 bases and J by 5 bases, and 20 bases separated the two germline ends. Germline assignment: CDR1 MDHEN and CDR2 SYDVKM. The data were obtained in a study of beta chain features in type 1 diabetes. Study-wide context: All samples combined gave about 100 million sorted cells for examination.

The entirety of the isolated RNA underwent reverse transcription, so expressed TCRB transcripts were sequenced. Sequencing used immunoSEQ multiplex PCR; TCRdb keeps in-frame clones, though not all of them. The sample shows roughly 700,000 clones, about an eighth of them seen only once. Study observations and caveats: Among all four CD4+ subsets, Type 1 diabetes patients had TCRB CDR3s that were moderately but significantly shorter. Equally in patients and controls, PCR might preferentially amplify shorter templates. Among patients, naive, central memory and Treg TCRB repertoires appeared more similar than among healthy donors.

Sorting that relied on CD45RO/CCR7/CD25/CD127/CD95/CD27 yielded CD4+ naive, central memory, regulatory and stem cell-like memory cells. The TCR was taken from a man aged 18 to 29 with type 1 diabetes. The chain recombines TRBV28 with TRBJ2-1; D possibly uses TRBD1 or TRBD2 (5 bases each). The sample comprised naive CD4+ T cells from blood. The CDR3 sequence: CASSRPPGTSNNEQFF. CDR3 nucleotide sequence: TGTGCCAGCAGCCGACCCCCGGGGACGTCCAACAATGAGCAGTTCTTC.